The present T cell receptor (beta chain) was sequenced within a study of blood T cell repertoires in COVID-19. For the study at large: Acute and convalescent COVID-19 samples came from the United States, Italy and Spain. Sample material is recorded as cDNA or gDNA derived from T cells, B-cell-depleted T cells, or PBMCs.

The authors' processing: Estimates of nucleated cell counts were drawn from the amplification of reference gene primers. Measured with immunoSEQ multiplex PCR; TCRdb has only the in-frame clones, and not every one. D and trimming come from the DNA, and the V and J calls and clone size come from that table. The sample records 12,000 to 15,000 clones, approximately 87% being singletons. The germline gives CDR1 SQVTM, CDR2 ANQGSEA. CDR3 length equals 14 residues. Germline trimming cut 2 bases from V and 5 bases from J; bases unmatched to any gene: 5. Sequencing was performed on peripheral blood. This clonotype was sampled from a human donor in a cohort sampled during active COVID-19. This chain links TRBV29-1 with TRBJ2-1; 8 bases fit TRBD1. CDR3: CSVEFADRDNEQFF. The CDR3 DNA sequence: TGCAGCGTTGAATTTGCGGACAGGGACAATGAGCAGTTCTTC.